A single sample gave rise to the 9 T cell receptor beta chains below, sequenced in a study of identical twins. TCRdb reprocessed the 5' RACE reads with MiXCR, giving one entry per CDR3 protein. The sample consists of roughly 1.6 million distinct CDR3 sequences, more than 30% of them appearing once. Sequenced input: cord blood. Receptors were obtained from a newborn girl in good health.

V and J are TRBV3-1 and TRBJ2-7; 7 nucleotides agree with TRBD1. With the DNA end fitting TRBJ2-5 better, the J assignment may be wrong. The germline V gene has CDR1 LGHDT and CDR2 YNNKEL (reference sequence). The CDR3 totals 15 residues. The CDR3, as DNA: TGTGCCAGCAGCCAATTGAGGGACAGCCAAGAGACCCAGTACTTC. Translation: CASSQLRDSQETQYF.

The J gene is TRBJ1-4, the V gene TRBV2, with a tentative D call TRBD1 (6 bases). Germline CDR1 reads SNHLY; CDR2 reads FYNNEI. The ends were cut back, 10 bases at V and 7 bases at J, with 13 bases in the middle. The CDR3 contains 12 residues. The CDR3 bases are TGTGCCACCGGTCAACAGGGTGAAAAACTGTTTTTT. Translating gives CATGQQGEKLFF.

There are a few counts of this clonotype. The DNA of the CDR3 is TGTGCCAGCAGCCTAGCGGGAGGGCCGTTTGGGCAGTTCTTC. Encoded protein: CASSLAGGPFGQFF. This sequence joins TRBV25-1 and TRBJ2-1, with TRBD2 matching over 12 bases. The CDR3 is 14 amino acids. V shed 6 bases, J shed 12 bases, and the junction held 9 bases outside the gene matches. Germline loops: CDR1 MGHDK, CDR2 SYGVNS.

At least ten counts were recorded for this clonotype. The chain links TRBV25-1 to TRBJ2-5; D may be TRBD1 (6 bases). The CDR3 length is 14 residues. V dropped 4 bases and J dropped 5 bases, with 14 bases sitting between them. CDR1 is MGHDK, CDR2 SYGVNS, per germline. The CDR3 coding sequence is TGTGCCAGCAGTGTCAAGGACAGCGAGGAGACCCAGTACTTC. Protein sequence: CASSVKDSEETQYF.

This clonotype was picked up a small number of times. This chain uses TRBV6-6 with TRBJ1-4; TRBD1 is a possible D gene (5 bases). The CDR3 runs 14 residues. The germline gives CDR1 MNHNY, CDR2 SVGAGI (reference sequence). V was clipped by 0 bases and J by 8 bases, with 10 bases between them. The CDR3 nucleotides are TGTGCCAGCAGTTACTCGACGCGGGGGGAAAAACTGTTTTTT. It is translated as CASSYSTRGEKLFF.

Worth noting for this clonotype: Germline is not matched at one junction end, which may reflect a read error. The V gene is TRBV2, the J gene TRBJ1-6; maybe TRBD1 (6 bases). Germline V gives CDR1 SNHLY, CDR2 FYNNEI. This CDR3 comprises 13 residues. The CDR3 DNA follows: TGTGCCCGCAGATGGACAGTTAATTCACCCCTCCACTTT. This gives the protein CARRWTVNSPLHF.

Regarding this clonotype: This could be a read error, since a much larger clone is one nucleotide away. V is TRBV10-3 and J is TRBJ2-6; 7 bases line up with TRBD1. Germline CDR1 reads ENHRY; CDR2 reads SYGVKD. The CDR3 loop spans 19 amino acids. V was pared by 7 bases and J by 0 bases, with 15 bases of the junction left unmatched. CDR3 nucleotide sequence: TGTGCCATCACCTCAACCCCGGGACAGTTTCACTCTGGGGCCAACGTCCTGACTTTC. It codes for CAITSTPGQFHSGANVLTF.

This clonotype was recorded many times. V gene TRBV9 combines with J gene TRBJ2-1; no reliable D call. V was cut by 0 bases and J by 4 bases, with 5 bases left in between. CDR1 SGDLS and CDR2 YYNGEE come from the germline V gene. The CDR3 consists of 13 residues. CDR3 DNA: TGTGCCAGCAGCGTAGACCGTTACAATGAGCAGTTCTTC. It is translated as CASSVDRYNEQFF.

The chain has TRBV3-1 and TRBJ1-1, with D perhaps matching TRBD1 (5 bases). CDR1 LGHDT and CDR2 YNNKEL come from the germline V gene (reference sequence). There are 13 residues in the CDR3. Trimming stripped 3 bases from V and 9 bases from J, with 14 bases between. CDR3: CASSQGRKIKAFF. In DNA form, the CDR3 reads TGTGCCAGCAGCCAGGGACGGAAGATCAAAGCTTTCTTT.